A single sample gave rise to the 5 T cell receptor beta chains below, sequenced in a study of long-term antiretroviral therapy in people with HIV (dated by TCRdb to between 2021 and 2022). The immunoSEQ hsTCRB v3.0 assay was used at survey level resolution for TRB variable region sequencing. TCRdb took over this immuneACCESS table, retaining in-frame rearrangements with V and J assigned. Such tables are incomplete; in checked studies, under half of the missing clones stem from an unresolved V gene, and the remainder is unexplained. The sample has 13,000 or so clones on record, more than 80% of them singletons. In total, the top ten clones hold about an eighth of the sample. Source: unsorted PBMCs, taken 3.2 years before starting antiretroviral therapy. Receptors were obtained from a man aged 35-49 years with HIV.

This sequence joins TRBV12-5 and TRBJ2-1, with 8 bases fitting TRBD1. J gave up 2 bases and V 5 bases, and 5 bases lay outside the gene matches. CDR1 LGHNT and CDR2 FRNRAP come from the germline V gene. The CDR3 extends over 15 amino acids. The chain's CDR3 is CASGAGQGAYNEQFF. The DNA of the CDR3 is TGTGCTAGTGGTGCTGGACAGGGAGCCTACAATGAGCAGTTCTTC. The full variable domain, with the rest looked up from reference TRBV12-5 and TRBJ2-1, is DARVTQTPRHKVTEMGQEVTMRCQPILGHNTVFWYRQTMMQGLELLAYFRNRAPLDDSGMPKDRFSAEMPDATLATLKIQPSEPRDSAVYFCASGAGQGAYNEQFFGPGTRLTVL.

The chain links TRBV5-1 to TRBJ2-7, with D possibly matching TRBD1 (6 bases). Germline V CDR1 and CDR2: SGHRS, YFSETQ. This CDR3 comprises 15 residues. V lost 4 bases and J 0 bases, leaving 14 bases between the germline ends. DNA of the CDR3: TGCGCCAGCAGCGACCGGGACACGAACTCCTACGAGCAGTACTTC. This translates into CASSDRDTNSYEQYF.

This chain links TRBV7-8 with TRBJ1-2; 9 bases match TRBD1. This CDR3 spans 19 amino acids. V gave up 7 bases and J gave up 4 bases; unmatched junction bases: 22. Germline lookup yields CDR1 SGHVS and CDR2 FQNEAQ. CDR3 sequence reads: CASTFLPGQGTEGVYGYTF. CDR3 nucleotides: TGTGCCAGCACCTTTCTCCCGGGACAGGGAACCGAGGGGGTCTATGGCTACACCTTC.

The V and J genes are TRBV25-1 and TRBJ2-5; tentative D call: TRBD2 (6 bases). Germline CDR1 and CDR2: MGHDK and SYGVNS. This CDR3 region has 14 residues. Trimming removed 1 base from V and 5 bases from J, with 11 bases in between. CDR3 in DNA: TGTGCCAGCAGTGAATTCGGGGGTACGGAGACCCAGTACTTC. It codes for CASSEFGGTETQYF.

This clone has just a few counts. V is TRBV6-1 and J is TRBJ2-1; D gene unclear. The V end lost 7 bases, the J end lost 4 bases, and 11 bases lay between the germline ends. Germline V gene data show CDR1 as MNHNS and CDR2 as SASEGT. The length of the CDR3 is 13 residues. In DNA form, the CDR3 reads TGTGCCAGCAAGAAACACTGTTACAATGAGCAGTTCTTC. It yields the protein CASKKHCYNEQFF.